What follows are 18 T cell receptor beta chains derived from one specimen sequenced in a study of regulatory T cells in long-lasting Graves disease. The time point: newly diagnosed GD, antithyroid drugs for less than 3 months. PBMC RNA served as the TCR library source. Building of the TCR beta libraries involved iRepertoire HTBI primers and Arm-PCR of CDR3 regions. TCRdb re-analysed the multiplex PCR reads in MiXCR, keeping a single row per CDR3 protein. This sample has some 490,000 distinct CDR3 sequences; more than 10% occur once, and the top ten carry roughly 8.9%. These records were also assigned to another study, of T cells in Graves' hyperthyroidism and ophthalmopathy.

The sample in question was peripheral blood mononuclear cells (PBMCs), obtained at new diagnosis, from a patient treated with antithyroid drugs. Source of these receptors: a woman aged 25-40 years with Graves disease.

The V and J genes are TRBV9 and TRBJ2-1, with 14 bases matching TRBD2. V trimming: 3 bases; J trimming: 3 bases; junction bases outside the gene matches: 11. This CDR3 contains 19 residues. The germline CDR1 and CDR2 sequences are SGDLS and YYNGEE. CDR3 sequence: CASSGTSGGIQRDYNEQFF. The CDR3 DNA reads TGTGCCAGCAGCGGGACTAGCGGGGGGATTCAGCGGGACTACAATGAGCAGTTCTTC.

This clonotype was counted many times. V usage is TRBV11-2 and J usage is TRBJ1-3, with D maybe TRBD1 (6 bases). V gave up 5 bases and J gave up 3 bases, with 20 bases separating them. This CDR3 is built from 17 residues. In germline, CDR1 is SGHAT, CDR2 FQNNGV. The CDR3 spells CASSRSRQASYGNTIYF. For the CDR3, the DNA is TGTGCCAGCAGCCGCAGTCGACAGGCAAGTTATGGAAACACCATATATTTT.

As regards this clonotype: A much larger clone is a single base away; this may be a read error. The missing conserved phenylalanine or tryptophan at the end of this CDR3 makes a read error likely. This chain connects TRBV11-3 to TRBJ2-1; D remains ambiguous. The V gene's germline CDR1 is SGHNT and CDR2 YENEEA. Trimming stripped 5 bases from V and 4 bases from J, with 15 bases between. CDR3 length: 15 residues. The CDR3 sequence: CASSLRNSKYNEQFS. The CDR3 nucleotides are TGTGCCAGCAGCCTCAGAAATTCCAAGTACAATGAGCAGTTCTCC.

This clonotype was detected ten times or more. The chain couples TRBV2 to TRBJ2-7, with D perhaps matching TRBD2 (5 bases). CDR1 and CDR2 from the germline V gene are SNHLY and FYNNEI. The V gene lost 7 bases and the J gene lost 0 bases, with 10 bases spanning the gap. The CDR3 runs 13 residues. CDR3 coding DNA: TGTGCCAGCAATGGGAGAAGCTCCTACGAGCAGTACTTC. Amino acid sequence: CASNGRSSYEQYF.

This clonotype has a count of ten or more. The V and J genes are TRBV28 and TRBJ1-2, with 7 bases identical to TRBD1. V lost 8 bases and J lost 6; bases outside the gene matches: 6. CDR1 and CDR2 (germline): MDHEN, SYDVKM. The CDR3 contains 12 residues. CDR3 nucleotides: TGTGCCAGCTCTACAGGGGCGGATGGCTACACCTTC. The encoded protein is CASSTGADGYTF.

This clonotype was observed many times. For the CDR3, the DNA is TGTGCCAGCAGTGTTTCAGGGGGGAACACCGGGGAGCTGTTTTTT. Translating it yields CASSVSGGNTGELFF. This chain joins TRBV2 and TRBJ2-2, with 7 bases lining up with TRBD1. The J segment lost 1 base and the V segment lost 4 bases, leaving 3 bases of the junction unmatched. The V gene's germline CDR1 is SNHLY and CDR2 FYNNEI. This CDR3 has 15 amino acids.

There are many counts of this clonotype. The chain links TRBV24-1 to TRBJ2-1, with TRBD2 matching over 9 bases. Germline CDR1 is KGHDR and CDR2 is SFDVKD. The CDR3 loop spans 15 amino acids. Losses at the gene ends were 5 bases for V and 1 base for J; bases not matched to a gene: 2. CDR3 region: CATSGGRGSYNEQFF. The CDR3 DNA reads as TGTGCCACCAGTGGCGGGAGGGGATCCTACAATGAGCAGTTCTTC.

This clonotype showed up many times. V gene TRBV9 combines with J gene TRBJ2-3, with TRBD2 identical over 7 bases. Germline CDR1 is SGDLS and CDR2 is YYNGEE. The CDR3 has 15 residues. Unmatched junction bases numbered 13, after V lost 4 bases and J lost 8 bases. The CDR3 DNA reads as TGTGCCAGCAGCCCTCCGGGACTAATGAATGTTACGCAGTATTTT. Translated, it gives CASSPPGLMNVTQYF. The entire variable domain, with the rest obtained from reference TRBV9 and TRBJ2-3, is as follows: DSGVTQTPKHLITATGQRVTLRCSPRSGDLSVYWYQQSLDQGLQFLIQYYNGEERAKGNILERFSAQQFPDLHSELNLSSLELGDSALYFCASSPPGLMNVTQYFGPGTRLTVL.

This clonotype appeared many times. This chain links TRBV24-1 with TRBJ1-2; D remains unclear. The CDR3 consists of 15 residues. Trimming stripped 5 bases from V and 3 bases from J, with 15 bases between. Germline-derived CDR1 and CDR2 are KGHDR and SFDVKD. The CDR3 region is CATSGITDGYYGYTF. The CDR3, as DNA: TGTGCCACCAGTGGCATCACTGACGGATACTATGGCTACACCTTC.

This clonotype was detected ten times or more. The genes are TRBV10-3 and TRBJ2-3, with D perhaps TRBD1 or TRBD2 (5 bases each). Germline CDR1 is ENHRY and CDR2 is SYGVKD. The V gene lost 6 bases and the J gene lost 10 bases, with 11 bases spanning the gap. The CDR3 totals 11 residues. The CDR3 region is CAISQGEPQYF. CDR3 DNA sequence: TGTGCCATCAGCCAGGGAGAGCCGCAGTATTTT.

The chain uses TRBV3-1 and TRBJ1-4; TRBD1 matches 9 bases. This CDR3 region has 15 residues. The V gene's germline CDR1 is LGHDT and CDR2 YNNKEL (reference sequence). V shed 1 base, J shed 5 bases, and the junction held 2 bases outside the gene matches. CDR3 amino acids: CASSQGGQGNEKLFF. The CDR3 DNA is TGTGCCAGCAGCCAAGGGGGACAGGGAAATGAAAAACTGTTTTTT.

The chain carries TRBV4-1 and TRBJ1-4; perhaps TRBD1 as D (5 bases). The CDR3 runs to 18 residues. Trimming left V 3 bases short and J 5 bases short, with 22 bases between. In germline, CDR1 is MGHRA, CDR2 YSYEKL. The DNA of the CDR3 is TGCGCCAGCAGCCACTCCGAGAGCGGCGCAGGGAGGAATGAAAAACTGTTTTTT. This encodes CASSHSESGAGRNEKLFF.

This clonotype was seen repeatedly, ten times or more. The chain is built from TRBV2 and TRBJ1-2, with D possibly TRBD1 on 5 matching bases. This CDR3 region has 14 residues. CDR1 is SNHLY, CDR2 FYNNEI, per germline. Deletions cut 8 bases from V and 0 bases from J, with 13 bases between. The DNA of the CDR3 is TGTGCCAGCTCCGACAGTCTGGCTAACTATGGCTACACCTTC. Its translation: CASSDSLANYGYTF.

This clonotype has more than one count but fewer than ten. V and J are TRBV20-1 and TRBJ1-6, with no clear D. Germline CDR1 DFQATT, CDR2 SNEGSKA (reference sequence). This CDR3 is built from 15 residues. Trimming took off 6 bases at V and 0 bases at J, with 12 bases between the two ends. The CDR3 is CSARKPSSYNSPLHF. The CDR3 region has the DNA TGCAGTGCAAGAAAGCCTAGCTCCTATAATTCACCCCTCCACTTT.

This clonotype was detected many times. The V gene is TRBV28, the J gene TRBJ2-5; 11 nucleotides align to TRBD2. Germline assignment: CDR1 MDHEN and CDR2 SYDVKM. V was clipped by 6 bases and J by 0 bases; unmatched bases: 3. The CDR3 loop spans 15 amino acids. CDR3 in DNA: TGTGCCAGCAGCCCGACTAGCGGGAACCAAGAGACCCAGTACTTC. Its protein product is CASSPTSGNQETQYF.

This chain joins TRBV20-1 and TRBJ2-5; D unclear. Germline V gene sequence: CDR1 DFQATT, CDR2 SNEGSKA (reference sequence). The CDR3 length is 13 residues. Trimming pared 4 bases from V and 1 base from J, leaving 10 bases between. The CDR3, as DNA: TGCAGTGCTAAACTTAGCTCCCAAGAGACCCAGTACTTC. This codes for CSAKLSSQETQYF.

V usage is TRBV7-9 and J usage is TRBJ2-3; no reliable D call. V lost 3 bases, J lost 8 bases, and 9 bases lay in between. Germline V gene sequence: CDR1 SEHNR, CDR2 FQNEAQ (reference sequence). The CDR3 is 12 amino acids. The chain's CDR3 is CASSLVRGTQYF. CDR3 DNA sequence: TGTGCCAGCAGCTTGGTTCGAGGTACGCAGTATTTT.

The table lists this clonotype with many counts. The genes are TRBV28 and TRBJ2-2; 11 bases are a match to TRBD2. Trimming took 4 bases from V and 1 from J; bases not matched to a gene: 8. The CDR3 runs 18 residues. The germline V gene has CDR1 MDHEN and CDR2 SYDVKM. Written as DNA, the CDR3 is TGTGCCAGCAGTTCCCCGCCTCTAGCGGGAGGGAACACCGGGGAGCTGTTTTTT. Amino acids: CASSSPPLAGGNTGELFF.